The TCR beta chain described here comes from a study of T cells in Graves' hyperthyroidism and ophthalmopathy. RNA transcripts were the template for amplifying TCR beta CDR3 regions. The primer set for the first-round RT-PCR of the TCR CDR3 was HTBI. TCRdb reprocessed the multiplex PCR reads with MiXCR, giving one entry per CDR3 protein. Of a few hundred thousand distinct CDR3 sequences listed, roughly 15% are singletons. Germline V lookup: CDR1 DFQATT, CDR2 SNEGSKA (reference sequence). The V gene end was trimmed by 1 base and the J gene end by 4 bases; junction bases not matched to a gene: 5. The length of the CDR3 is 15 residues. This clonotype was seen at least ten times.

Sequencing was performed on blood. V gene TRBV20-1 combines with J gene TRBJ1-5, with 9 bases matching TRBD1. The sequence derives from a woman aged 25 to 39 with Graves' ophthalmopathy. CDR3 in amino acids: CSARGGTGRNQPQHF. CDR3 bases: TGCAGTGCTAGAGGAGGGACAGGGCGGAATCAGCCCCAGCATTTT.